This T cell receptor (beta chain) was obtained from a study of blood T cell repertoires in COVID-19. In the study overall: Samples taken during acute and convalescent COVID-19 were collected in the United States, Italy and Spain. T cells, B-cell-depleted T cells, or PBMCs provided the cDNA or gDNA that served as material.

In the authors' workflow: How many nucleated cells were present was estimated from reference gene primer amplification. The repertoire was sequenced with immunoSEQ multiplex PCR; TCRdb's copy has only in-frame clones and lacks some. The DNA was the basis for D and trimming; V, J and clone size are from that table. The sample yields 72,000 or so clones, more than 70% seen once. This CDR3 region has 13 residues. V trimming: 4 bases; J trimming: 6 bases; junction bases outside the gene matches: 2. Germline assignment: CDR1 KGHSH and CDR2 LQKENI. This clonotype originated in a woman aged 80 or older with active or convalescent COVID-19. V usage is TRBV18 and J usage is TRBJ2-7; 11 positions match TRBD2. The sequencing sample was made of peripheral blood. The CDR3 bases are TGTGCCAGCTCACTAGCGGGGGGGTTCGAGCAGTACTTC. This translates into CASSLAGGFEQYF.